Listed below are T cell receptor beta chains from one sample, sequenced in a study of blood T cell repertoires in COVID-19. Repertoires were generated with immunoSEQ multiplex PCR, while TCRdb's copy carries only in-frame clones and drops some. The sample records tens of thousands of clones, 80% to 90% being singletons. What was sequenced was peripheral blood. The receptors originated from a man aged 55 to 70 with acute or convalescent COVID-19. Each CDR3 is given with its conserved first and last residue. The order of the fields is D gene, CDR3 length, V gene, CDR3 protein. The D gene is left open where the match is weak.

d_gene: NA; len: 13; v_gene: TRBV12-3/TRBV12-4; CDR3aa: CASSGGLPGKAFF
d_gene: NA; len: 17; v_gene: TRBV19; CDR3aa: CASDLRGAEENTGELFF
d_gene: TRBD1; len: 16; v_gene: TRBV28; CDR3aa: CASSPPVGRGTEKLFF
d_gene: NA; len: 13; v_gene: TRBV2; CDR3aa: CASRRGGNTEAFF
d_gene: NA; len: 15; v_gene: TRBV28; CDR3aa: CASSLVAGLTGELFF
d_gene: TRBD1; len: 14; v_gene: TRBV6-5; CDR3aa: CASSYPGGRTEAFF
d_gene: TRBD2; len: 16; v_gene: TRBV9; CDR3aa: CASSVASLAGVYEQYF
d_gene: TRBD2; len: 16; v_gene: TRBV7-7; CDR3aa: CASSPQTSGRGNEQFF
d_gene: TRBD1; len: 12; v_gene: TRBV28; CDR3aa: CASGQQGAEQYF
d_gene: TRBD2; len: 12; v_gene: TRBV28; CDR3aa: CASHSGSWELFF
d_gene: NA; len: 14; v_gene: TRBV6-6; CDR3aa: CASSPSAGNYGYTF
d_gene: TRBD1; len: 16; v_gene: TRBV2; CDR3aa: CASSDGTGGDDTEAFF
d_gene: TRBD1; len: 12; v_gene: TRBV29-1; CDR3aa: CSVLVRQGEAFF
d_gene: NA; len: 15; v_gene: TRBV7-6; CDR3aa: CASSFFGSQNSPLHF
d_gene: NA; len: 13; v_gene: TRBV18; CDR3aa: CASSRDTNTEAFF
d_gene: NA; len: 15; v_gene: TRBV9; CDR3aa: CASSVGQGGTDTQYF
d_gene: TRBD2; len: 17; v_gene: TRBV5-6; CDR3aa: CASSLGRREGFQETQYF
d_gene: NA; len: 15; v_gene: TRBV5-6; CDR3aa: CASSLSGGAPDTQYF
d_gene: NA; len: 14; v_gene: TRBV18; CDR3aa: CASSPSGLNQPQHF
d_gene: NA; len: 15; v_gene: TRBV19; CDR3aa: CASSIDPQVDTEAFF
d_gene: TRBD1; len: 14; v_gene: TRBV5-1; CDR3aa: CASSTGGDSQEAFF
d_gene: NA; len: 14; v_gene: TRBV27; CDR3aa: CASSLKGPDYGYTF
d_gene: NA; len: 13; v_gene: TRBV11-2; CDR3aa: CASSLQAHTEAFF
d_gene: TRBD1; len: 15; v_gene: TRBV11-2; CDR3aa: CASRPGDGDSYGYTF
d_gene: TRBD1; len: 16; v_gene: TRBV7-6; CDR3aa: CASSSSPTGASTEAFF
d_gene: NA; len: 18; v_gene: TRBV7-9; CDR3aa: CASSIPGGSRARLGEQFF
d_gene: TRBD1; len: 17; v_gene: TRBV29-1; CDR3aa: CSVQRLNRGRANYGYTF
d_gene: NA; len: 15; v_gene: TRBV5-1; CDR3aa: CASSLVGAGNTEAFF
d_gene: TRBD1; len: 15; v_gene: TRBV5-1; CDR3aa: CASSLGGGDNQPQHF
d_gene: NA; len: 13; v_gene: TRBV3-1/TRBV3-2; CDR3aa: CASRTGGGKTQYF
d_gene: TRBD2; len: 14; v_gene: TRBV15; CDR3aa: CATSARREGETQYF
d_gene: NA; len: 17; v_gene: TRBV4-1; CDR3aa: CASSQANLVVSGHGYTF
d_gene: TRBD1; len: 15; v_gene: TRBV19; CDR3aa: CASSRLRDRVNGLFF
d_gene: NA; len: 13; v_gene: TRBV14; CDR3aa: CASSETTTGELFF
d_gene: NA; len: 12; v_gene: TRBV5-6; CDR3aa: CASSKAQDEAFF
d_gene: NA; len: 12; v_gene: TRBV12-3/TRBV12-4; CDR3aa: CATPTGGTEAFF
d_gene: TRBD1; len: 13; v_gene: TRBV6-6; CDR3aa: CASNPGTGYGYTF
d_gene: NA; len: 15; v_gene: TRBV9; CDR3aa: CASSVAGGPSYEQYF
d_gene: NA; len: 13; v_gene: TRBV18; CDR3aa: CASSPPYRVGYTF
d_gene: TRBD1; len: 13; v_gene: TRBV27; CDR3aa: CASSSWDRAGYTF
d_gene: TRBD1; len: 14; v_gene: TRBV5-1; CDR3aa: CASSEQGSNQPQHF
d_gene: TRBD1; len: 16; v_gene: TRBV28; CDR3aa: CASSFPSGTGGFGYTF
d_gene: TRBD1; len: 15; v_gene: TRBV6-5; CDR3aa: CASSFTGGGFSGYTF
d_gene: TRBD1; len: 15; v_gene: TRBV3-1/TRBV3-2; CDR3aa: CASSQDDRGGETQYF
d_gene: NA; len: 14; v_gene: TRBV23-1; CDR3aa: CASSQSARSTEAFF
d_gene: TRBD2; len: 18; v_gene: TRBV7-2; CDR3aa: CASSLAKMAGGRTDTQYF
d_gene: TRBD1; len: 14; v_gene: TRBV30; CDR3aa: CAWSEGQGSQPQHF
d_gene: NA; len: 11; v_gene: TRBV29-1; CDR3aa: CSVAGTVEAFF
d_gene: TRBD1; len: 16; v_gene: TRBV7-2; CDR3aa: CASSLTQGGGNQPQHF
d_gene: TRBD2; len: 16; v_gene: TRBV10-2; CDR3aa: CASSEGTSYPIETQYF
d_gene: TRBD1; len: 14; v_gene: TRBV10-3; CDR3aa: CAISEPGGYTEAFF
d_gene: TRBD2; len: 14; v_gene: TRBV24-1; CDR3aa: CATIAGGPGNEQFF
d_gene: TRBD1; len: 16; v_gene: TRBV5-1; CDR3aa: CANSVGQEISTDTQYF
d_gene: NA; len: 14; v_gene: TRBV5-1; CDR3aa: CASSLGQRNTEAFF
d_gene: TRBD1; len: 15; v_gene: TRBV7-2; CDR3aa: CASSFSGTATGELFF
d_gene: TRBD1; len: 16; v_gene: TRBV28; CDR3aa: CASSLRTGAMVGGYTF
d_gene: NA; len: 18; v_gene: TRBV11-2; CDR3aa: CASSRPSNIPGGNYGYTF
d_gene: NA; len: 15; v_gene: TRBV7-8; CDR3aa: CASSAAQGMNTEAFF
d_gene: NA; len: 14; v_gene: TRBV5-1; CDR3aa: CASSLNPGQETQYF